This passage covers 30 T cell receptor beta chains from one sample sequenced in a study of monozygotic twins with cystic fibrosis. Profiling relied on immunoSEQ multiplex PCR, and the TCRdb table lists in-frame clones only, not all of them. The sample shows some 26,000 clones, 75% to 95% of them seen only once. The sequencing input was blood. All receptors derive from a girl under 10 years old with cystic fibrosis.

The chain carries TRBV2 and TRBJ1-2; 7 positions agree with TRBD1. Germline CDR1 SNHLY, CDR2 FYNNEI. This CDR3 region has 13 residues. J lost 4 bases, V lost 3 bases, and 2 bases had no gene match. The CDR3 DNA follows: TGTGCCAGCAGTGAGGGGGACAGCTATGGCTACACCTTC. Amino acid sequence: CASSEGDSYGYTF.

The chain recombines TRBV28 with TRBJ1-6, with D perhaps matching TRBD1 (5 bases). The germline V gene has CDR1 MDHEN and CDR2 SYDVKM. This CDR3 spans 14 amino acids. V was cut by 2 bases and J by 13 bases, with 15 bases left in between. CDR3 nucleotide sequence: TGTGCCAGCAGTTTACAGGGTTCCCCTCGGCCCCTCCACTTT. This encodes CASSLQGSPRPLHF.

This clone occurred once. This chain connects TRBV14 to TRBJ1-4; D is unresolved. Trimming shortened V by 5 bases and J by 2 bases, and 9 bases separated the two germline ends. Looked up from germline, CDR1 is SGHDN and CDR2 is FVKESK. The CDR3 consists of 14 residues. CDR3 nucleotide sequence: TGTGCCAGCAGCGACCGTTGGACTAATGAAAAACTGTTTTTT. This sequence encodes CASSDRWTNEKLFF. Complete variable domain (other parts from reference TRBV14 and TRBJ1-4): EAGVTQFPSHSVIEKGQTVTLRCDPISGHDNLYWYRRVMGKEIKFLLHFVKESKQDESGMPNNRFLAERTGGTYSTLKVQPAELEDSGVYFCASSDRWTNEKLFFGSGTQLSVL.

There are a few counts of this clone. This rearrangement joins TRBV19 to TRBJ1-1; D is unresolved. The germline V gene encodes CDR1 LNHDA and CDR2 SQIVND (reference sequence). The germline V and J ends were trimmed by 3 bases and 2 bases, with 10 bases remaining between them. This CDR3 comprises 14 residues. The CDR3 DNA reads TGTGCCAGTAGTATGAGTCAGCCAAACACTGAAGCTTTCTTT. Translation: CASSMSQPNTEAFF.

V gene TRBV7-2 combines with J gene TRBJ2-7; 8 nucleotides agree with TRBD2. CDR1 is SGHTA and CDR2 is FQGNSA in the germline V gene. The CDR3 loop spans 17 amino acids. Trimming cost V 4 bases and J 7 bases; bases outside gene matches: 18. CDR3 nucleotide sequence: TGTGCCAGCAGCTCCCCGGGGGGCGGGGGGCTCCCTAGGGAGCAGTACTTC. It specifies CASSSPGGGGLPREQYF.

The count of this clone is one. The chain couples TRBV6-1 to TRBJ2-7; D ambiguous. Germline V gene sequence: CDR1 MNHNS, CDR2 SASEGT. Trimming left V 7 bases short and J 0 bases short, with 10 bases between. The CDR3 totals 13 residues. The CDR3 loop is CASILGFSYEQYF. The CDR3 bases are TGTGCCAGCATCTTAGGATTCTCCTACGAGCAGTACTTC.

This chain links TRBV19 with TRBJ1-5, with D perhaps TRBD1 (5 bases). CDR3 length equals 16 residues. V was shortened by 6 bases and J by 0 bases, with 15 bases between the two germline ends. The germline V gene has CDR1 LNHDA and CDR2 SQIVND (reference sequence). In DNA, the CDR3 is TGTGCCAGTAGACCGGGACTTGGGTATAGCAATCAGCCCCAGCATTTT. Translating gives CASRPGLGYSNQPQHF.

This clone appeared a single time. The chain recombines TRBV2 with TRBJ2-1; D gene unclear. The V gene's germline CDR1 is SNHLY and CDR2 FYNNEI. The V end was cut by 5 bases, the J end by 0 bases, with 11 bases between. The CDR3 loop spans 15 amino acids. The CDR3 is CASSKDQSSYNEQFF. DNA for the CDR3: TGTGCCAGCAGTAAAGACCAAAGCTCCTACAATGAGCAGTTCTTC.

V and J are TRBV27 and TRBJ1-1; a possible D gene is TRBD1 (5 bases). The germline CDR1 and CDR2 sequences are MNHEY and SMNVEV (reference sequence). V was shortened by 6 bases and J by 6 bases, with 11 bases between the two germline ends. This CDR3 has 12 residues. The CDR3 region is CASSTGRSEAFF. The CDR3 region has the DNA TGTGCCAGCAGCACAGGACGATCTGAAGCTTTCTTT.

This chain uses TRBV19 with TRBJ2-1; D unresolved. The CDR3 spans 12 residues. V was shortened by 9 bases and J by 6 bases, with 12 bases between the two germline ends. Germline-derived CDR1 and CDR2 are LNHDA and SQIVND (reference sequence). The CDR3 sequence is CASAHWPNEQFF. The CDR3 nucleotides read TGTGCCAGCGCACATTGGCCCAATGAGCAGTTCTTC.

The rearrangement joins TRBV5-1 to TRBJ1-1; D unclear. This CDR3 region has 13 residues. Germline lookup yields CDR1 SGHRS and CDR2 YFSETQ. The V gene lost 4 bases and the J gene lost 5 bases, with 12 bases spanning the gap. The CDR3 bases are TGCGCCAGCAGCCGAGATCAGGCGACTGAAGCTTTCTTT. Translating gives CASSRDQATEAFF. Full variable domain (remainder filled in from reference TRBV5-1 and TRBJ1-1): KAGVTQTPRYLIKTRGQQVTLSCSPISGHRSVSWYQQTPGQGLQFLFEYFSETQRNKGNFPGRFSGRQFSNSRSEMNVSTLELGDSALYLCASSRDQATEAFFGQGTRLTVV.

The chain carries TRBV11-2 and TRBJ2-7, with D uncertain. V lost 0 bases, J lost 6 bases, and 15 bases lay in between. Germline CDR1 and CDR2: SGHAT and FQNNGV. This CDR3 is 15 amino acids long. The chain's CDR3 is CASSLELRLPREQYF. In DNA form, the CDR3 reads TGTGCCAGCAGCTTAGAACTACGCCTACCTCGCGAGCAGTACTTC.

The chain carries TRBV25-1 and TRBJ2-7; D is unclear. Trimming removed 10 bases from V and 2 bases from J, with 15 bases in between. The CDR3 runs 13 residues. In germline, CDR1 is MGHDK, CDR2 SYGVNS. The CDR3 protein is CATNQDGTYEQYF. DNA of the CDR3: TGTGCCACCAACCAGGACGGCACCTACGAGCAGTACTTC.

The V call is TRBV9, the J call TRBJ2-1, with TRBD2 identical over 10 bases. CDR3 length: 17 amino acids. Trimming took 3 bases from V and 3 from J; bases not matched to a gene: 9. Germline CDR1 reads SGDLS; CDR2 reads YYNGEE. The CDR3 is CASSEASGGTNYNEQFF. The CDR3 DNA follows: TGTGCCAGCAGCGAAGCTAGCGGGGGAACCAACTACAATGAGCAGTTCTTC. The entire variable domain, with the rest obtained from reference TRBV9 and TRBJ2-1, is as follows: DSGVTQTPKHLITATGQRVTLRCSPRSGDLSVYWYQQSLDQGLQFLIQYYNGEERAKGNILERFSAQQFPDLHSELNLSSLELGDSALYFCASSEASGGTNYNEQFFGPGTRLTVL.

This clone has a single count. The chain employs TRBV4-3 and TRBJ2-2; D not certain. CDR3 length equals 15 residues. Germline CDR1 and CDR2: LGHNA and YSLEER. Trimming stripped 2 bases from V and 0 bases from J, with 7 bases between. The CDR3, as DNA: TGCGCCAGCAGCCAAAACTACCCGAACACCGGGGAGCTGTTTTTT. Its protein is CASSQNYPNTGELFF.

The chain has TRBV7-2 and TRBJ2-7, with a tentative D call TRBD2 (7 bases). With 2 bases removed from V and 3 bases from J, the gap between germline ends came to 17 bases. This CDR3 is 16 amino acids long. CDR1 and CDR2 (germline): SGHTA, FQGNSA. CDR3 in DNA: TGTGCCAGCAGCTTAAGGTGGCGGGGGCACAGCTACGAGCAGTACTTC. Residues: CASSLRWRGHSYEQYF.

The V gene is TRBV7-7, the J gene TRBJ2-5, with a weak D call TRBD1 (6 bases). Looked up from germline, CDR1 is SSHAT and CDR2 is FNYEAQ (reference sequence). Trimming took off 2 bases at V and 3 bases at J, with 7 bases between the two ends. The CDR3 covers 13 residues. This CDR3 is CASSLTGKETQYF. The CDR3 nucleotides read TGTGCCAGCAGCTTAACAGGGAAAGAGACCCAGTACTTC.

A single count supports this clone. The rearrangement joins TRBV5-6 to TRBJ1-3; 8 bases are a match to TRBD1. Germline trimming cut 4 bases from V and 0 bases from J; bases unmatched to any gene: 9. This CDR3 is built from 17 residues. Germline loops: CDR1 SGHDT, CDR2 YYEEEE. In DNA form, the CDR3 reads TGTGCCAGCAGCGCGGGACAGGACTATTACTCTGGAAACACCATATATTTT. As protein: CASSAGQDYYSGNTIYF.

CDR3 amino acids: CASSYHTGTVAYEQYF. For the CDR3, the DNA is TGTGCCAGCAGTTACCATACAGGGACTGTGGCCTACGAGCAGTACTTC. The chain uses TRBV6-5 and TRBJ2-7, with D perhaps being TRBD1 or TRBD2 (6 bases each). The germline V gene encodes CDR1 MNHEY and CDR2 SVGAGI. V lost 2 bases, J lost 2 bases, and 16 bases lay in between. The CDR3 runs to 16 residues.

The rearrangement uses TRBV2 and TRBJ2-7; no clear D. The CDR3 is made up of 15 amino acids. Trimming took off 7 bases at V and 5 bases at J, with 21 bases between the two ends. Germline V lookup: CDR1 SNHLY, CDR2 FYNNEI. The CDR3 DNA is TGTGCCAGCATCCTCCCGGTTACGTCTTCCCACGAGCAGTACTTC. Protein sequence: CASILPVTSSHEQYF. The full variable domain, its missing parts supplied by reference TRBV2 and TRBJ2-7, is EPEVTQTPSHQVTQMGQEVILRCVPISNHLYFYWYRQILGQKVEFLVSFYNNEISEKSEIFDDQFSVERPDGSNFTLKIRSTKLEDSAMYFCASILPVTSSHEQYFGPGTRLTVT.

J is TRBJ1-2 and V is TRBV6-5; the D is unclear. There are 12 residues in the CDR3. Germline CDR1 MNHEY, CDR2 SVGAGI. Trimming stripped 4 bases from V and 4 bases from J, with 7 bases between. The CDR3 reads CASSSSGYGYTF. CDR3 nucleotide sequence: TGTGCCAGCAGTTCTTCAGGCTATGGCTACACCTTC.

The chain employs TRBV7-9 and TRBJ2-7; 8 nucleotides agree with TRBD1. Germline-derived CDR1 and CDR2 are SEHNR and FQNEAQ (reference sequence). Trimming took 5 bases from V and 6 from J; bases not matched to a gene: 9. The CDR3 has 14 amino acids. The CDR3 nucleotides read TGTGCCAGCAGCGTCCCGACAGGGGTGGGCGAGCAGTACTTC. It translates to CASSVPTGVGEQYF. Full variable domain (rest looked up from reference TRBV7-9 and TRBJ2-7): DTGVSQNPRHKITKRGQNVTFRCDPISEHNRLYWYRQTLGQGPEFLTYFQNEAQLEKSRLLSDRFSAERPKGSFSTLEIQRTEQGDSAMYLCASSVPTGVGEQYFGPGTRLTVT.

The rearrangement links TRBV5-1 to TRBJ2-7, with 11 nucleotides matching TRBD2. The CDR3 extends over 15 amino acids. After removal of 7 bases from V and 2 bases from J, the junction contained 8 bases not matched to a gene. Germline V gene data show CDR1 as SGHRS and CDR2 as YFSETQ. The CDR3 spells CASLEGTSGAYEQYF. The CDR3 nucleotides are TGCGCCAGCTTGGAGGGGACTAGCGGAGCCTACGAGCAGTACTTC.

The chain is built from TRBV30 and TRBJ2-1; D is undetermined. Germline V CDR1 and CDR2: GTSNPN, SVGIG (reference sequence). This CDR3 region has 13 residues. Trimming stripped 2 bases from V and 0 bases from J, with 5 bases between. The CDR3 nucleotides read TGTGCCTGGAGTCCTTCCTCCTACAATGAGCAGTTCTTC. Its translation is CAWSPSSYNEQFF.

The chain has TRBV11-3 and TRBJ2-1, with 11 bases that match TRBD2. The CDR3 loop spans 14 amino acids. CDR1 SGHNT and CDR2 YENEEA come from the germline V gene. J gave up 8 bases and V 5 bases, and 5 bases lay outside the gene matches. CDR3 residues: CASSLSGGAYEQFF. CDR3 nucleotide sequence: TGTGCCAGCAGCCTTAGCGGGGGGGCCTATGAGCAGTTCTTC. The whole variable domain, remainder taken from reference TRBV11-3 and TRBJ2-1, is EAGVVQSPRYKIIEKKQPVAFWCNPISGHNTLYWYLQNLGQGPELLIRYENEEAVDDSQLPKDRFSAERLKGVDSTLKIQPAELGDSAVYLCASSLSGGAYEQFFGPGTRLTVL.

This chain connects TRBV5-6 to TRBJ2-5; 9 bases align to TRBD1. The germline CDR1 and CDR2 sequences are SGHDT and YYEEEE. The trim removed 5 bases at V and 3 bases at J, leaving 2 bases unmatched. This CDR3 has 13 residues. CDR3 in amino acids: CASSRTGEETQYF. The CDR3 DNA is TGTGCCAGCAGTCGGACAGGGGAAGAGACCCAGTACTTC. Full variable domain (remainder filled in from reference TRBV5-6 and TRBJ2-5): DAGVTQSPTHLIKTRGQQVTLRCSPKSGHDTVSWYQQALGQGPQFIFQYYEEEERQRGNFPDRFSGHQFPNYSSELNVNALLLGDSALYLCASSRTGEETQYFGPGTRLLVL.

V gene TRBV6-5 combines with J gene TRBJ1-6, with 8 bases aligning to TRBD1. CDR3 size: 15 residues. Per the germline V gene, CDR1 is MNHEY and CDR2 is SVGAGI. V lost 7 bases, J lost 10 bases, and 12 bases stayed unmatched. The CDR3 DNA sequence: TGTGCCAGCAAAAAACAGGGGGTCCCAGAGTCACCCCTCCACTTT. This gives the protein CASKKQGVPESPLHF.

The chain joins TRBV20-1 to TRBJ2-3; D unresolved. V lost 6 bases, J lost 5 bases, and 9 bases lay in between. CDR3 length: 11 amino acids. The germline CDR1 and CDR2 sequences are DFQATT and SNEGSKA (reference sequence). The CDR3 sequence: CSASPLDTQYF. CDR3 DNA: TGCAGTGCAAGTCCGCTAGATACGCAGTATTTT.

The V and J genes are TRBV18 and TRBJ2-7, with D perhaps TRBD1 (5 bases). V lost 0 bases to trimming and J lost 3 bases, with 6 bases between them. Germline CDR1 reads KGHSH; CDR2 reads LQKENI. The CDR3 consists of 13 residues. CDR3 in DNA: TGTGCCAGCTCACCACCTGACAGCTACGAGCAGTACTTC. Its translation: CASSPPDSYEQYF.

The chain has TRBV7-6 and TRBJ2-3; 11 bases agree with TRBD2. Per germline, CDR1 SGHVS and CDR2 FNYEAQ. This CDR3 is built from 16 residues. Trimming took 4 bases from V and 2 from J; bases not matched to a gene: 5. In DNA, the CDR3 is TGTGCCAGCAGCTCACTAGCGGGGGCCTCCACAGATACGCAGTATTTT. Translated, it gives CASSSLAGASTDTQYF.